What follows are 6 T cell receptor beta chains derived from one specimen sequenced in a study of control samples from healthy donors and cancer patients. Clones were sequenced by immunoSEQ multiplex PCR, and TCRdb holds only the in-frame ones, with some missing. Of 190,000 or so clones in the sample, about 93% were seen once. The sample was blood. The receptors here all came from a man aged 18 to 35 in good health.

This clone was seen only once. This sequence joins TRBV30 and TRBJ2-3, with D possibly being TRBD1 (5 bases). V shed 3 bases and J shed 0 bases, with 13 bases lying between them. CDR1 is GTSNPN and CDR2 is SVGIG in the germline V gene (reference sequence). The CDR3 has 15 amino acids. CDR3 sequence reads: CAWRLRQPSTDTQYF. CDR3 in DNA: TGTGCCTGGAGACTCCGACAGCCTAGCACAGATACGCAGTATTTT.

This clone came up once. V is TRBV18 and J is TRBJ1-5; D unclear. Germline CDR1 and CDR2: KGHSH and LQKENI. The V and J ends lost 4 bases and 0 bases respectively, with 10 bases between them. The length of the CDR3 is 15 residues. The CDR3 reads CASSRLGSSNQPQHF. CDR3 in DNA: TGTGCCAGCTCACGCTTGGGGAGTAGCAATCAGCCCCAGCATTTT.

This clone was counted between two and nine times. The chain joins TRBV19 to TRBJ1-5; D unresolved. The CDR3 runs 18 residues. Trimming cost V 2 bases and J 4 bases, with 21 bases left between them. Germline CDR1 LNHDA, CDR2 SQIVND (reference sequence). In DNA form, the CDR3 reads TGTGCCAGTAGTATATGGGCTCCAGGCGGGATTGGAAATCAGCCCCAGCATTTT. Encoded protein: CASSIWAPGGIGNQPQHF.

The chain couples TRBV5-4 to TRBJ1-6, with D possibly being TRBD1 (5 bases). Trimming took off 4 bases at V and 7 bases at J, with 18 bases between the two ends. Germline lookup yields CDR1 SGHNT and CDR2 YYREEE (reference sequence). The CDR3 covers 16 residues. This CDR3 is CASSPWSGRINSPLHF. DNA for the CDR3: TGTGCCAGCAGCCCCTGGTCAGGGCGCATCAATTCACCCCTCCACTTT.

The chain has TRBV29-1 and TRBJ1-2; a weak D match, TRBD1 (5 bases). The germline V gene encodes CDR1 SQVTM and CDR2 ANQGSEA. The CDR3 extends over 14 amino acids. Trimming shortened V by 2 bases and J by 0 bases, and 10 bases separated the two germline ends. This chain's CDR3 is CSVEKRGANYGYTF. In nucleotides, the CDR3 is TGCAGCGTTGAAAAGAGGGGAGCTAACTATGGCTACACCTTC.

The chain is built from TRBV2 and TRBJ2-3; D possibly corresponds to TRBD2 (5 bases). CDR1 is SNHLY, CDR2 FYNNEI, per germline. V was clipped by 4 bases and J by 0 bases, with 14 bases between them. CDR3 length: 16 residues. Here the CDR3 DNA reads TGTGCCAGCAGTGGAGCCTTAGCGATTAGCACAGATACGCAGTATTTT. It codes for CASSGALAISTDTQYF.